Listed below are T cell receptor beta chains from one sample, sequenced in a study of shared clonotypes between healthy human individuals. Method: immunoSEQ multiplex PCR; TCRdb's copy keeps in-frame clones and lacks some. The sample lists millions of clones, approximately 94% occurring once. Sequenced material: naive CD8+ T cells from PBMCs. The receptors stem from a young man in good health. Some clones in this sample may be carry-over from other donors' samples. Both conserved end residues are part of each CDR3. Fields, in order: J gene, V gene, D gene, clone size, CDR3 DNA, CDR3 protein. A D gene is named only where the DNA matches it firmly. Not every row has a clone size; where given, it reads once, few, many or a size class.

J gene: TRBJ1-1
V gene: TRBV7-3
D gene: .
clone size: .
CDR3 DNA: TGTGCCAGCAGCTTAACCCGGCAACAGAACACTGAAGCTTTCTTT
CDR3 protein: CASSLTRQQNTEAFF

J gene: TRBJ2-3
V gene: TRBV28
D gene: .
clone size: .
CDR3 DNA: TGTGCCAGCAGTATCCCCCGGGGGACCCCAGATACGCAGTATTTT
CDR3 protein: CASSIPRGTPDTQYF

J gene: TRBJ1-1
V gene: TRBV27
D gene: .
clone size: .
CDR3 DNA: TGTGCCAGCAGAACACTTGGGCTGAGAGAAGCTTTCTTT
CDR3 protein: CASRTLGLREAFF

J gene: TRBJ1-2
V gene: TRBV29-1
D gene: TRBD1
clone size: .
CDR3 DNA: TGCAGCGCGACAGGGGGCGAAATGTTTGGCTACACCTTC
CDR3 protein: CSATGGEMFGYTF

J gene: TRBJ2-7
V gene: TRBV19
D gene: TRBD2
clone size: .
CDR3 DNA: TGTGCCAGTAGTACCCCCTTTCTAGGCGGGAGCTACGAGCAGTACTTC
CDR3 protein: CASSTPFLGGSYEQYF

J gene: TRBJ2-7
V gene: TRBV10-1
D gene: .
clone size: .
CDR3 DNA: TGCGCCAGCAGTGAGCCTCGGCGGGAGCAGTACTTC
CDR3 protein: CASSEPRREQYF

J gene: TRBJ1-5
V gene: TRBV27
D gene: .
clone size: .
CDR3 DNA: TGTGCCAGCAGTTTATGGACGGAATACAATCAGCCCCAGCATTTT
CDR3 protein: CASSLWTEYNQPQHF

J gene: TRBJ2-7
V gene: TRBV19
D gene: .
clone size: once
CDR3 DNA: TGTGCCAGTAGCAGGGACCGATCCTACGAGCAGTACTTC
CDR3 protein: CASSRDRSYEQYF

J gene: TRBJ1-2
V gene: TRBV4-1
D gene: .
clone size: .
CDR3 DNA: TGCGCCAGCAGCCAAGACCCCAGTGGCTACACCTTC
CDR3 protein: CASSQDPSGYTF

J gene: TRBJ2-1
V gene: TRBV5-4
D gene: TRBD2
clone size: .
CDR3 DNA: TGTGCCAGCAGCCGACTAGCGGGGCCGTCCTACAATGAGCAGTTCTTC
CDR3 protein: CASSRLAGPSYNEQFF

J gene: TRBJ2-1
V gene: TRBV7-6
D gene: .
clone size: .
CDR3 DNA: TGTGCCAGCAGCTTTTCCCCCCTAAGCCCCAAGCGGTACAATGAGCAGTTCTTC
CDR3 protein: CASSFSPLSPKRYNEQFF

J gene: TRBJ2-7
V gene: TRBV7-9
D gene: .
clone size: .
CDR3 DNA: TGTGCCAGCAGCTTTCCTTACTCCTACTACGAGCAGTACTTC
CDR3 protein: CASSFPYSYYEQYF

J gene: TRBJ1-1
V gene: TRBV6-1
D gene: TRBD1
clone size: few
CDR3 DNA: TGTGCCAGCAGTGCCCGACAGGGCATGAACACTGAAGCTTTCTTT
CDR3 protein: CASSARQGMNTEAFF

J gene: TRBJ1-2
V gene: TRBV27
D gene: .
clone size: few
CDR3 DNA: TGTGCCGCAGGGCCTAACTATGGCTACACCTTC
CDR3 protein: CAAGPNYGYTF

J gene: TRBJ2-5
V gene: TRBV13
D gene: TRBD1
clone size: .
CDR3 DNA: TGTGCCAGCAGCACGACAGGGACAGAGACCCAGTACTTC
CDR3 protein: CASSTTGTETQYF

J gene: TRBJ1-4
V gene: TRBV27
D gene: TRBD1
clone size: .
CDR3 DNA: TGTGCCAGCAGTTTTACCGGGACAGCCGCAACTAATGAAAAACTGTTTTTT
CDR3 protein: CASSFTGTAATNEKLFF

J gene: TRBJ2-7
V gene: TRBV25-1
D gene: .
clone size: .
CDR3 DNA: TGTGCCAGCAGGTCGGGACCCTACGAGCAGTACTTC
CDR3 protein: CASRSGPYEQYF

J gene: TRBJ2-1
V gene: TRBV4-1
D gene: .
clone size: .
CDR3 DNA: TGCGCCAGCAGTCTATCCGGACACCCCCGGGGCCACAATGAGCAGTTCTTC
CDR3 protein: CASSLSGHPRGHNEQFF

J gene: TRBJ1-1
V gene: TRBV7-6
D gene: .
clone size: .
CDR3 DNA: TGTGCCAGCAGCGCGGGGACCTTAAGGTCGAACACTGAAGCTTTCTTT
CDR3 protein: CASSAGTLRSNTEAFF

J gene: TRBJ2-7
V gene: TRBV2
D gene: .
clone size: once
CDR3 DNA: TGTGCCAGCAGTGATTTTCTTGGTAGCTCCTACGAGCAGTACTTC
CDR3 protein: CASSDFLGSSYEQYF

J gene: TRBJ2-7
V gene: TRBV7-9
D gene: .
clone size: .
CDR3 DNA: TGTGCCAGCAGCCACATGAGGGGGGTTTCCCACGAGCAGTACTTC
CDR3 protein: CASSHMRGVSHEQYF

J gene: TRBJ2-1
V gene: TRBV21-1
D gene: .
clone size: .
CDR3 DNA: TGTGCCAGCACCAAAGGCCGGGCCCCACTTGTGCACTACAATGAGCAGTTCTTC
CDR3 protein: CASTKGRAPLVHYNEQFF